This TCR beta chain was found in a study of blood T cells in healthy people across ages. Whole-study context: Per every two T cells, about one barcoded beta molecule was captured by template switching.

Next came a second PCR, run for about 6 to 11 cycles, which used a sample-barcoded 5' primer along with a J-beta primer mix. TCRdb fed the 5' RACE reads into MiXCR, producing one record per CDR3 protein. The sample has about 600,000 distinct CDR3 sequences; around 48% are singletons. The trim removed 5 bases at V and 3 bases at J, leaving 8 bases unmatched. The CDR3 is made up of 16 amino acids. From germline, CDR1 is SGHTA and CDR2 FQGTGA. This clonotype was picked up a small number of times. What was sequenced was blood. The J gene is TRBJ2-1, the V gene TRBV7-3, with TRBD1 matching over 9 bases. The clonotype comes from an elderly man in good health. The CDR3 nucleotides are TGTGCCAGCAGCCCGCAGACAGGGGGGGACTACAATGAGCAGTTCTTC. This sequence encodes CASSPQTGGDYNEQFF.